A selection of T cell receptor beta chains follows, all from one sample in a study of T cell responses to AZD1222 COVID-19 vaccine. TCRdb's copy holds only in-frame clones and misses some; the assay was immunoSEQ multiplex PCR. The sample shows 110,000 to 150,000 clones, about 91% of them seen only once. Sequencing was performed on peripheral blood, taken on day 0 of AZD1222 vaccination. Every receptor here comes from an adult in good health. CDR3s include the opening cysteine and the closing phenylalanine or tryptophan. Each record gives: V gene, clone size, CDR3 length, D gene, J gene, CDR3 protein, CDR3 DNA. The D gene is left open where the match is weak. The listing skips clone size in some rows; elsewhere it reads once, few, many or a size class.

V gene: TRBV6-5; clone size: NA; CDR3 length: 15; D gene: NA; J gene: TRBJ2-3; CDR3 protein: CASSYAPFLPDTQYF; CDR3 DNA: TGTGCCAGCAGTTATGCGCCGTTCCTACCGGATACGCAGTATTTT
V gene: TRBV9; clone size: NA; CDR3 length: 16; D gene: NA; J gene: TRBJ2-2; CDR3 protein: CASSPQRSPNTGELFF; CDR3 DNA: TGTGCCAGCAGCCCCCAGCGGAGCCCTAACACCGGGGAGCTGTTTTTT
V gene: TRBV30; clone size: NA; CDR3 length: 12; D gene: NA; J gene: TRBJ1-2; CDR3 protein: CAWVKRNYGYTF; CDR3 DNA: TGTGCCTGGGTCAAAAGGAACTATGGCTACACCTTC
V gene: TRBV11-2; clone size: NA; CDR3 length: 17; D gene: NA; J gene: TRBJ1-4; CDR3 protein: CASSAGRGRATNEKLFF; CDR3 DNA: TGTGCCAGCAGCGCTGGGCGGGGCAGGGCAACTAATGAAAAACTGTTTTTT
V gene: TRBV28; clone size: NA; CDR3 length: 14; D gene: NA; J gene: TRBJ1-6; CDR3 protein: CASRLTANNSPLHF; CDR3 DNA: TGTGCCAGCCGTTTGACAGCGAATAATTCACCCCTCCACTTT
V gene: TRBV7-3; clone size: NA; CDR3 length: 14; D gene: NA; J gene: TRBJ2-1; CDR3 protein: CASSSGSSYNEQFF; CDR3 DNA: TGTGCCAGCAGCTCCGGGAGCTCCTACAATGAGCAGTTCTTC
V gene: TRBV27; clone size: NA; CDR3 length: 16; D gene: TRBD2; J gene: TRBJ2-2; CDR3 protein: CASSFTTSANTGELFF; CDR3 DNA: TGTGCCAGCAGTTTCACGACTAGCGCGAACACCGGGGAGCTGTTTTTT
V gene: TRBV18; clone size: NA; CDR3 length: 16; D gene: NA; J gene: TRBJ1-4; CDR3 protein: CASSPRSPGENEKLFF; CDR3 DNA: TGTGCCAGCTCACCCCGGAGCCCGGGCGAAAATGAAAAACTGTTTTTT
V gene: TRBV19; clone size: few; CDR3 length: 18; D gene: TRBD1; J gene: TRBJ1-2; CDR3 protein: CASSFLLGQNLMNYGYTF; CDR3 DNA: TGTGCCAGTAGTTTTTTGTTGGGACAGAATTTAATGAACTATGGCTACACCTTC
V gene: TRBV19; clone size: NA; CDR3 length: 15; D gene: NA; J gene: TRBJ2-7; CDR3 protein: CASSITVRGTYEQYF; CDR3 DNA: TGTGCCAGTAGTATAACCGTGCGTGGAACCTACGAGCAGTACTTC
V gene: TRBV6-4; clone size: NA; CDR3 length: 18; D gene: TRBD2; J gene: TRBJ2-2; CDR3 protein: CASSDSQAGEANTGELFF; CDR3 DNA: TGTGCCAGCAGTGACTCCCAAGCGGGAGAGGCGAACACCGGGGAGCTGTTTTTT
V gene: TRBV30; clone size: NA; CDR3 length: 17; D gene: TRBD1; J gene: TRBJ1-4; CDR3 protein: CAWSASGQGALNEKLFF; CDR3 DNA: TGTGCCTGGAGTGCTTCCGGACAGGGGGCTTTAAATGAAAAACTGTTTTTT
V gene: TRBV18; clone size: NA; CDR3 length: 15; D gene: NA; J gene: TRBJ2-5; CDR3 protein: CASSPPGLSSETQYF; CDR3 DNA: TGTGCCAGCTCACCACCGGGACTTAGCTCGGAGACCCAGTACTTC
V gene: TRBV19; clone size: NA; CDR3 length: 14; D gene: NA; J gene: TRBJ2-3; CDR3 protein: CATRYERSTDTQYF; CDR3 DNA: TGTGCCACCAGGTACGAGCGGAGCACAGATACGCAGTATTTT
V gene: TRBV10-1; clone size: NA; CDR3 length: 14; D gene: TRBD1; J gene: TRBJ1-2; CDR3 protein: CASSEKRTGGGYTF; CDR3 DNA: TGCGCCAGCAGTGAGAAGAGGACAGGGGGAGGCTACACCTTC
V gene: TRBV29-1; clone size: NA; CDR3 length: 15; D gene: NA; J gene: TRBJ1-6; CDR3 protein: CSVRQDSSYNSPLHF; CDR3 DNA: TGCAGCGTTCGACAGGATTCCTCCTATAATTCACCCCTCCACTTT
V gene: TRBV7-9; clone size: once; CDR3 length: 13; D gene: TRBD1; J gene: TRBJ2-2; CDR3 protein: CASSSGGIGELFF; CDR3 DNA: TGTGCCAGCAGCTCAGGGGGCATCGGGGAGCTGTTTTTT
V gene: TRBV28; clone size: NA; CDR3 length: 14; D gene: NA; J gene: TRBJ1-4; CDR3 protein: CASSSPGYNEKLFF; CDR3 DNA: TGTGCCAGCAGTTCCCCGGGCTATAATGAAAAACTGTTTTTT
V gene: TRBV13; clone size: NA; CDR3 length: 14; D gene: NA; J gene: TRBJ2-5; CDR3 protein: CASSLGEAQETQYF; CDR3 DNA: TGTGCCAGCAGCTTGGGAGAAGCCCAAGAGACCCAGTACTTC
V gene: TRBV21-1; clone size: NA; CDR3 length: 17; D gene: NA; J gene: TRBJ2-7; CDR3 protein: CASSKAPGQGASGGQYF; CDR3 DNA: TGTGCCAGCAGCAAAGCCCCGGGACAGGGGGCCTCCGGGGGGCAGTACTTC
V gene: TRBV9; clone size: NA; CDR3 length: 15; D gene: TRBD2; J gene: TRBJ2-2; CDR3 protein: CASSVGGLGNGELFF; CDR3 DNA: TGTGCCAGCAGCGTAGGGGGACTAGGGAACGGGGAGCTGTTTTTT
V gene: TRBV30; clone size: NA; CDR3 length: 11; D gene: NA; J gene: TRBJ1-2; CDR3 protein: CAWSAGAGYTF; CDR3 DNA: TGTGCCTGGAGCGCTGGTGCTGGCTACACCTTC
V gene: TRBV4-3; clone size: NA; CDR3 length: 13; D gene: TRBD1; J gene: TRBJ1-2; CDR3 protein: CASSPNRGYGYTF; CDR3 DNA: TGCGCCAGCAGCCCCAACAGGGGCTATGGCTACACCTTC
V gene: TRBV5-1; clone size: NA; CDR3 length: 15; D gene: TRBD1; J gene: TRBJ2-7; CDR3 protein: CASSLETGGNYEQYF; CDR3 DNA: TGCGCCAGCAGCTTGGAGACAGGGGGCAATTACGAGCAGTACTTC
V gene: TRBV19; clone size: NA; CDR3 length: 14; D gene: NA; J gene: TRBJ2-1; CDR3 protein: CASSLGTPINEQFF; CDR3 DNA: TGTGCCAGTAGTCTAGGGACTCCCATCAATGAGCAGTTCTTC
V gene: TRBV5-1; clone size: NA; CDR3 length: 17; D gene: TRBD2; J gene: TRBJ2-1; CDR3 protein: CASSGNSGSPLYNEQFF; CDR3 DNA: TGCGCCAGCAGCGGTAATAGCGGGAGCCCACTGTACAATGAGCAGTTCTTC
V gene: TRBV5-6; clone size: few; CDR3 length: 16; D gene: NA; J gene: TRBJ1-2; CDR3 protein: CASSFLGQGQSVGYTF; CDR3 DNA: TGTGCCAGCAGCTTCCTCGGGCAGGGTCAAAGCGTGGGCTACACCTTC
V gene: TRBV9; clone size: NA; CDR3 length: 14; D gene: NA; J gene: TRBJ1-3; CDR3 protein: CASSGRRSGNTIYF; CDR3 DNA: TGTGCCAGCAGTGGCAGGCGCTCTGGAAACACCATATATTTT
V gene: TRBV29-1; clone size: NA; CDR3 length: 14; D gene: NA; J gene: TRBJ2-7; CDR3 protein: CSVRRGGGPYEQYF; CDR3 DNA: TGCAGCGTTCGCCGGGGAGGGGGTCCTTACGAGCAGTACTTC
V gene: TRBV5-6; clone size: NA; CDR3 length: 14; D gene: NA; J gene: TRBJ2-1; CDR3 protein: CASSLAGVGAEQFF; CDR3 DNA: TGTGCCAGCAGCTTGGCGGGAGTCGGGGCTGAGCAGTTCTTC
V gene: TRBV5-1; clone size: NA; CDR3 length: 19; D gene: NA; J gene: TRBJ2-2; CDR3 protein: CASSPDSLGWIGNTGELFF; CDR3 DNA: TGCGCCAGCAGCCCCGACAGCCTCGGATGGATAGGGAATACTGGGGAGCTGTTTTTT
V gene: TRBV9; clone size: NA; CDR3 length: 15; D gene: NA; J gene: TRBJ1-4; CDR3 protein: CASSPHSSTNEKLFF; CDR3 DNA: TGTGCCAGCAGCCCGCACTCTTCGACTAATGAAAAACTGTTTTTT
V gene: TRBV18; clone size: NA; CDR3 length: 13; D gene: NA; J gene: TRBJ1-1; CDR3 protein: CASSPPGDIEAFF; CDR3 DNA: TGTGCCAGCTCACCACCGGGGGATATTGAAGCTTTCTTT
V gene: TRBV5-4; clone size: NA; CDR3 length: 14; D gene: NA; J gene: TRBJ1-2; CDR3 protein: CASSLVQANYGYTF; CDR3 DNA: TGTGCCAGCAGCTTGGTACAGGCGAACTATGGCTACACCTTC
V gene: TRBV13; clone size: few; CDR3 length: 17; D gene: NA; J gene: TRBJ2-1; CDR3 protein: CASSLGLAPLTGNEQFF; CDR3 DNA: TGTGCCAGCAGCTTAGGACTCGCACCCTTAACCGGGAATGAGCAGTTCTTC
V gene: TRBV5-1; clone size: NA; CDR3 length: 16; D gene: NA; J gene: TRBJ2-1; CDR3 protein: CASSLANLAYYNEQFF; CDR3 DNA: TGCGCCAGCAGCTTGGCCAACTTGGCCTATTACAATGAGCAGTTCTTC
V gene: TRBV4-3; clone size: few; CDR3 length: 15; D gene: TRBD1; J gene: TRBJ2-7; CDR3 protein: CASSQLGTGDREQYF; CDR3 DNA: TGCGCCAGCAGCCAGCTCGGGACAGGGGATCGCGAGCAGTACTTC